One and the same sample provided the 25 T cell receptor beta chains below, sequenced in a study of OX40 agonist ivuxolimab in advanced cancers. The method was immunoSEQ multiplex PCR; TCRdb's version includes in-frame clones alone and lacks a portion of them. The data contain over 40,000 clones, about 88% of them seen just once; the ten biggest clones take up around 1.5%. The sample here was CD4+ or CD8+ T cells sorted from blood, taken in a trial of the OX40 agonist ivuxolimab. Source of these receptors: an adult with an advanced solid tumor such as melanoma, head and neck, liver or kidney cancer.

The rearrangement uses TRBV6-5 and TRBJ2-7; tentatively, D is TRBD1 (5 bases). This CDR3 contains 16 residues. The germline V gene encodes CDR1 MNHEY and CDR2 SVGAGI. V lost 0 bases to trimming and J lost 0 bases, with 12 bases between them. The CDR3 loop is CASSYSPGMNSYEQYF. CDR3 DNA sequence: TGTGCCAGCAGTTACTCGCCAGGGATGAACTCCTACGAGCAGTACTTC.

The chain joins TRBV5-1 to TRBJ2-3; 7 nucleotides align to TRBD2. CDR3 length: 16 residues. The germline CDR1 and CDR2 sequences are SGHRS and YFSETQ. The trim removed 0 bases at V and 3 bases at J, leaving 7 bases unmatched. The CDR3 DNA reads TGCGCCAGCAGCTTGGGTGCTAGCGGAGCTACAGATACGCAGTATTTT. This translates into CASSLGASGATDTQYF.

The V and J genes are TRBV27 and TRBJ2-7; 8 bases align to TRBD1. The CDR3 contains 15 residues. Germline V lookup: CDR1 MNHEY, CDR2 SMNVEV (reference sequence). V shed 7 bases and J 3 bases; nucleotides not matched to a gene: 11. This CDR3 reads CASTATGANHYEQYF. The CDR3 nucleotides read TGTGCCAGCACCGCGACAGGGGCGAACCACTACGAGCAGTACTTC.

V gene TRBV6-5 combines with J gene TRBJ1-1, with D unclear. V lost 7 bases and J 0 bases, leaving 9 bases between the germline ends. This CDR3 comprises 13 residues. The germline V gene has CDR1 MNHEY and CDR2 SVGAGI. This CDR3 reads CASKRPMNTEAFF. The CDR3 DNA reads as TGTGCCAGCAAGAGGCCTATGAACACTGAAGCTTTCTTT.

V is TRBV4-2 and J is TRBJ2-3; D possibly corresponds to TRBD2 (6 bases). The CDR3 length is 13 residues. Trimming left V 4 bases short and J 5 bases short, with 10 bases between. Germline CDR1 and CDR2: LGHNA and YNFKEQ. The CDR3 reads CASSPSGLDTQYF. CDR3 DNA sequence: TGTGCCAGCAGCCCGAGCGGGTTAGATACGCAGTATTTT.

CDR3 sequence reads: CASSLQGARGYTF. In nucleotides, the CDR3 is TGTGCCAGCAGTTTACAGGGGGCGCGTGGCTACACCTTC. The V and J genes are TRBV28 and TRBJ1-2; 8 bases match TRBD1. This CDR3 region has 13 residues. V lost 2 bases and J lost 7; bases outside the gene matches: 3. In germline, CDR1 is MDHEN, CDR2 SYDVKM.

The genes are TRBV14 and TRBJ2-7; D may be TRBD2 (5 bases). V lost 4 bases to trimming and J lost 4 bases, with 14 bases between them. This CDR3 is built from 14 residues. Germline V lookup: CDR1 SGHDN, CDR2 FVKESK. As DNA, the CDR3 is TGTGCCAGCAGCCTGGGGTCTAGCTCATACGAGCAGTACTTC. Translation gives CASSLGSSSYEQYF. The full variable domain, its missing parts supplied by reference TRBV14 and TRBJ2-7, is EAGVTQFPSHSVIEKGQTVTLRCDPISGHDNLYWYRRVMGKEIKFLLHFVKESKQDESGMPNNRFLAERTGGTYSTLKVQPAELEDSGVYFCASSLGSSSYEQYFGPGTRLTVT.

This rearrangement joins TRBV29-1 to TRBJ2-1; 14 positions agree with TRBD2. Germline V gene data show CDR1 as SQVTM and CDR2 as ANQGSEA. Unmatched junction bases numbered 9, after V lost 8 bases and J lost 6 bases. The CDR3 contains 15 residues. The CDR3 nucleotides read TGCAGCACTTCAACGGGACTAGCGGGAGTCAATGAGCAGTTCTTC. Translation: CSTSTGLAGVNEQFF.

The chain couples TRBV9 to TRBJ1-2; tentative D call: TRBD1 (6 bases). The CDR3 spans 15 residues. Trimming left V 3 bases short and J 4 bases short, with 16 bases between. Per the germline V gene, CDR1 is SGDLS and CDR2 is YYNGEE. The CDR3 loop is CASSDPARGTYGYTF. CDR3 coding DNA: TGTGCCAGCAGCGACCCTGCAAGGGGGACCTATGGCTACACCTTC.

The chain employs TRBV7-2 and TRBJ1-5; D remains unclear. Germline CDR1 reads SGHTA; CDR2 reads FQGNSA. V lost 4 bases to trimming and J lost 3 bases, with 7 bases between them. This CDR3 comprises 13 residues. The CDR3 DNA follows: TGTGCCAGCAGCTGGGCAATCAATCAGCCCCAGCATTTT. It encodes CASSWAINQPQHF.

The rearrangement uses TRBV7-2 and TRBJ2-7; no clear D. Germline loops: CDR1 SGHTA, CDR2 FQGNSA. V shed 1 base and J shed 0 bases, with 7 bases lying between them. The CDR3 loop spans 14 amino acids. CDR3 DNA sequence: TGTGCCAGCAGCTTAGGCGGTCGCTCCTACGAGCAGTACTTC. Translation: CASSLGGRSYEQYF.

The rearrangement uses TRBV7-2 and TRBJ1-4; D is ambiguous. The CDR3 sequence is 15 residues long. Germline V lookup: CDR1 SGHTA, CDR2 FQGNSA. The V gene lost 5 bases and the J gene lost 0 bases, with 10 bases spanning the gap. The CDR3 region has the DNA TGTGCCAGCAGCCCTCGGGCGGCAACTAATGAAAAACTGTTTTTT. Protein sequence: CASSPRAATNEKLFF. Full variable domain (remainder filled in from reference TRBV7-2 and TRBJ1-4): GAGVSQSPSNKVTEKGKDVELRCDPISGHTALYWYRQSLGQGLEFLIYFQGNSAPDKSGLPSDRFSAERTGGSVSTLTIQRTQQEDSAVYLCASSPRAATNEKLFFGSGTQLSVL.

The CDR3 nucleotides read TGTGCCAGCAGTACCACTCGCACAGGGGAAGAGACCCAGTACTTC. This codes for CASSTTRTGEETQYF. The V gene is TRBV5-4, the J gene TRBJ2-5, with 7 bases lining up with TRBD1. After removal of 5 bases from V and 3 bases from J, the junction contained 10 bases not matched to a gene. The CDR3 spans 15 residues. Germline V CDR1 and CDR2: SGHNT, YYREEE (reference sequence).

The rearrangement uses TRBV7-9 and TRBJ2-3; 13 nucleotides match TRBD2. The V segment lost 3 bases and the J segment 8 bases; nucleotides outside the gene matches: 8. The germline V gene encodes CDR1 SEHNR and CDR2 FQNEAQ (reference sequence). CDR3 length equals 16 residues. CDR3 bases: TGTGCCAGCAGCTTTCGACTAGCGGGAGGTGGTGGTACGCAGTATTTT. This encodes CASSFRLAGGGGTQYF.

This clone appeared once. The CDR3 DNA reads TGTGCCAGCAGCTTGGGGGGCGACAGGGTCGAGACCCAGTACTTC. It translates to CASSLGGDRVETQYF. This chain links TRBV5-5 with TRBJ2-5; 7 nucleotides line up with TRBD1. The CDR3 contains 15 residues. J lost 5 bases, V lost 0 bases, and 7 bases had no gene match. The germline V gene has CDR1 SGHKS and CDR2 YYEKEE (reference sequence).

The V call is TRBV5-1, the J call TRBJ2-3; 9 bases line up with TRBD2. The CDR3 runs to 15 residues. Germline trimming cut 1 base from V and 5 bases from J; bases unmatched to any gene: 5. Looked up from germline, CDR1 is SGHRS and CDR2 is YFSETQ. The CDR3 coding sequence is TGCGCCAGCAGCTTGCAGCGGGGGGCCGGAGATACGCAGTATTTT. Translation: CASSLQRGAGDTQYF. The variable domain in full, with the rest retrieved from reference TRBV5-1 and TRBJ2-3, is KAGVTQTPRYLIKTRGQQVTLSCSPISGHRSVSWYQQTPGQGLQFLFEYFSETQRNKGNFPGRFSGRQFSNSRSEMNVSTLELGDSALYLCASSLQRGAGDTQYFGPGTRLTVL.

The CDR3 loop is CASSADRTSYEQYF. CDR3 nucleotides: TGTGCCAGCAGTGCGGACCGGACCTCCTACGAGCAGTACTTC. This chain joins TRBV2 and TRBJ2-7; D uncertain. In germline, CDR1 is SNHLY, CDR2 FYNNEI. Trimming cost V 4 bases and J 0 bases, with 10 bases left between them. The CDR3 is 14 amino acids.

The rearrangement uses TRBV19 and TRBJ2-7; TRBD2 is a possible D gene (6 bases). The V gene's germline CDR1 is LNHDA and CDR2 SQIVND (reference sequence). Between the trimmed V and J ends, which lost 3 bases and 6 bases, there was a span of 18 bases. The CDR3 runs 15 residues. DNA of the CDR3: TGTGCCAGTAGTATTGGGAGGCAGGGACGGTTCGAGCAGTACTTC. Its translation: CASSIGRQGRFEQYF.

The rearrangement joins TRBV6-1 to TRBJ1-5, with 11 bases fitting TRBD1. The trim removed 5 bases at V and 5 bases at J, leaving 5 bases unmatched. From germline, CDR1 is MNHNS and CDR2 SASEGT. This CDR3 is 15 amino acids long. The CDR3 spells CASSRTGGDYQPQHF. CDR3 DNA: TGTGCCAGCAGTAGGACAGGGGGCGATTATCAGCCCCAGCATTTT.

J is TRBJ2-3 and V is TRBV10-3; D may be TRBD2 (5 bases). Germline CDR1 and CDR2: ENHRY and SYGVKD. Trimming stripped 6 bases from V and 4 bases from J, with 17 bases between. The CDR3 has 15 residues. Here the CDR3 reads CAIRGSLRGADTQYF. Written as DNA, the CDR3 is TGTGCCATCAGGGGGAGCTTACGGGGAGCAGATACGCAGTATTTT.

The V and J genes are TRBV4-1 and TRBJ2-5; TRBD2 agrees at 9 bases. The germline gives CDR1 MGHRA, CDR2 YSYEKL. Losses at the gene ends were 4 bases for V and 1 base for J; bases not matched to a gene: 1. This CDR3 is 14 amino acids long. The CDR3: CASSRREGQETQYF. CDR3 DNA sequence: TGCGCCAGCAGCCGGCGGGAGGGCCAAGAGACCCAGTACTTC.

The chain carries TRBV7-9 and TRBJ2-7, with 7 bases lining up with TRBD1. Trimming removed 1 base from V and 2 bases from J; junction bases left unmatched: 8. The CDR3 extends over 16 amino acids. Germline V gene data show CDR1 as SEHNR and CDR2 as FQNEAQ (reference sequence). This CDR3 is CASSLGGFQGAYEQYF. CDR3 coding DNA: TGTGCCAGCAGCTTAGGTGGGTTTCAGGGGGCCTACGAGCAGTACTTC.

Only one count was recorded for this clone. The same CDR3 is also encoded by other DNA sequences in this sample. This chain links TRBV19 with TRBJ1-3, with a possible D match to TRBD1 (5 bases). This CDR3 has 14 residues. In germline, CDR1 is LNHDA, CDR2 SQIVND (reference sequence). Trimming shortened V by 9 bases and J by 4 bases, and 16 bases separated the two germline ends. The CDR3 DNA sequence: TGTGCCAGCTCAACGGGGGGATCAGGAAACACCATATATTTT. This sequence encodes CASSTGGSGNTIYF. Based on the CDR3 plus reference TRBV19 and TRBJ1-3, the full variable domain is DGGITQSPKYLFRKEGQNVTLSCEQNLNHDAMYWYRQDPGQGLRLIYYSQIVNDFQKGDIAEGYSVSREKKESFPLTVTSAQKNPTAFYLCASSTGGSGNTIYFGEGSWLTVV.

The chain links TRBV5-1 to TRBJ1-4; D is uncertain. This CDR3 contains 15 residues. The germline V gene encodes CDR1 SGHRS and CDR2 YFSETQ. The germline V and J ends were trimmed by 0 bases and 4 bases, with 10 bases remaining between them. CDR3 region: CASSLGAGSNEKLFF. CDR3 DNA sequence: TGCGCCAGCAGCTTGGGGGCCGGCAGTAATGAAAAACTGTTTTTT. The whole variable domain, filled in from reference TRBV5-1 and TRBJ1-4, reads KAGVTQTPRYLIKTRGQQVTLSCSPISGHRSVSWYQQTPGQGLQFLFEYFSETQRNKGNFPGRFSGRQFSNSRSEMNVSTLELGDSALYLCASSLGAGSNEKLFFGSGTQLSVL.

The V and J genes are TRBV2 and TRBJ1-1; D not resolved. CDR3 length equals 13 residues. Germline V gene sequence: CDR1 SNHLY, CDR2 FYNNEI. The V end lost 7 bases, the J end lost 11 bases, and 20 bases lay between the germline ends. The CDR3: CASTTVEGVRAFF. Here the CDR3 DNA reads TGTGCCAGCACTACAGTGGAGGGAGTACGGGCTTTCTTT.